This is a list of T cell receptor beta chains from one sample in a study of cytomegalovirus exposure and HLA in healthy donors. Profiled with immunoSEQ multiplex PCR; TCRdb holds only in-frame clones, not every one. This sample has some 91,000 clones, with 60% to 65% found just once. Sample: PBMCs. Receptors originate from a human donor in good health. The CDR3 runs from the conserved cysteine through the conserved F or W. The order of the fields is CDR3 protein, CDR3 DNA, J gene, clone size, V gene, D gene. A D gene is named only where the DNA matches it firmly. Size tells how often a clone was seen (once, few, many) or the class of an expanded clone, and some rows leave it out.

CASSYAAGTGGYGYPF	TGCGCCAGCAGCTACGCCGCCGGGACAGGGGGGTATGGCTACCCCTTC	TRBJ1-2	-	TRBV5-1	TRBD1
CASSRGQYGYGYTF	TGTGCCAGCAGCCGGGGACAGTACGGCTATGGCTACACCTTC	TRBJ1-2	-	TRBV5-4	TRBD1
CASSRDWQETQYF	TGTGCCAGCAGTAGGGACTGGCAAGAGACCCAGTACTTC	TRBJ2-5	few	TRBV2	-
CASNTGRSEAFF	TGTGCCAGCAACACAGGGCGGTCTGAAGCTTTCTTT	TRBJ1-1	-	TRBV19	-
CAFKPGHRTYEQYF	TGTGCCTTCAAGCCGGGACATCGGACCTACGAGCAGTACTTC	TRBJ2-7	few	TRBV30	-
CASSPPGGVGPYEQYF	TGTGCCAGCAGCCCCCCCGGAGGGGTGGGACCCTACGAGCAGTACTTC	TRBJ2-7	-	TRBV5-4	-
CASGGTGYNEQFF	TGTGCCAGCGGAGGGACAGGTTACAATGAGCAGTTCTTC	TRBJ2-1	-	TRBV7-3	TRBD1
CASSQDWTGGTDTQYF	TGCGCCAGCAGCCAAGATTGGACAGGGGGCACAGATACGCAGTATTTT	TRBJ2-3	-	TRBV4-3	TRBD1
CASTFTGGGQPQHF	TGTGCCAGCACCTTCACAGGGGGCGGTCAGCCCCAGCATTTT	TRBJ1-5	-	TRBV2	TRBD1
CASSFRQGATEAFF	TGTGCCAGCAGCTTCCGACAGGGGGCCACTGAAGCTTTCTTT	TRBJ1-1	-	TRBV7-2	TRBD1
CASSQVRNTEAFF	TGCGCCAGCAGCCAAGTGAGGAACACTGAAGCTTTCTTT	TRBJ1-1	-	TRBV4-1	-
CASSLAGPGTVRNIQYF	TGCGCCAGCAGCTTGGCTGGACCCGGGACAGTGAGAAACATTCAGTACTTC	TRBJ2-4	-	TRBV5-1	TRBD1
CASSELGGTIYF	TGTGCCAGCAGTGAATTGGGAGGCACCATATATTTT	TRBJ1-3	few	TRBV2	-
CASSVEASSPLHF	TGTGCCAGCAGCGTAGAAGCAAGTTCACCCCTCCACTTT	TRBJ1-6	-	TRBV9	-
CASSDDWVSNQPQHF	TGTGCCAGCAGCGATGACTGGGTTAGCAATCAGCCCCAGCATTTT	TRBJ1-5	-	TRBV2	-
CASSQVHRMMNTEAFF	TGTGCCAGCAGCCAAGTCCACAGGATGATGAACACTGAAGCTTTCTTT	TRBJ1-1	few	TRBV4-2	-
CASSQTGREKLFF	TGTGCCAGCAGTCAGACAGGGCGGGAAAAACTGTTTTTT	TRBJ1-4	-	TRBV6-5	TRBD1
CASSDETSGDTQYF	TGTGCCAGCAGTGATGAGACTAGTGGAGATACGCAGTATTTT	TRBJ2-3	once	TRBV6-1	-
CASSTDRGSEQYF	TGTGCCAGCAGTACGGACAGGGGCAGCGAGCAGTACTTC	TRBJ2-7	few	TRBV2	TRBD1
CASSLEGANEAFF	TGTGCCAGCAGCTTGGAGGGGGCGAATGAAGCTTTCTTT	TRBJ1-1	few	TRBV5-4	TRBD1
CASSLPGTSAFF	TGTGCCAGCTCACTACCCGGGACTAGCGCGTTTTTT	TRBJ2-3	-	TRBV18	TRBD2
CASSLSGDQPQHF	TGTGCCAGCAGCTTGTCAGGGGACCAGCCCCAGCATTTT	TRBJ1-5	-	TRBV7-3	-
CAWSGGGQPQHF	TGTGCCTGGAGTGGAGGGGGACAGCCCCAGCATTTT	TRBJ1-5	-	TRBV30	-
CATSREAGSGNTIYF	TGTGCCACCAGCAGAGAGGCAGGGTCTGGAAACACCATATATTTT	TRBJ1-3	medium-sized	TRBV15	-
CASSSGLAGGQETQYF	TGTGCCAGCAGTTCAGGACTAGCGGGGGGGCAAGAGACCCAGTACTTC	TRBJ2-5	once	TRBV2	TRBD2
CAIRPGQGQQPQHF	TGTGCCATCAGGCCGGGACAGGGTCAACAGCCCCAGCATTTT	TRBJ1-5	-	TRBV10-3	TRBD1
CSATGLTEAFF	TGCAGTGCTACAGGGTTGACTGAAGCTTTCTTT	TRBJ1-1	-	TRBV20-1	-
CASRKVGDRGRTEAFF	TGTGCCAGCAGGAAGGTGGGAGACAGGGGGCGAACTGAAGCTTTCTTT	TRBJ1-1	few	TRBV5-4	TRBD1
CASSYSMTGDYGYTF	TGTGCCAGCAGTTACTCGATGACAGGGGACTATGGCTACACCTTC	TRBJ1-2	-	TRBV6-5	TRBD1
CASSQARTGDPYGYTF	TGCGCCAGCAGCCAAGCCCGGACAGGGGACCCCTATGGCTACACCTTC	TRBJ1-2	-	TRBV4-1	TRBD1
CASSYSRGGQETQYF	TGTGCCAGCAGTTACTCACGCGGGGGACAAGAGACCCAGTACTTC	TRBJ2-5	-	TRBV6-6	TRBD2
CASSVQEDSPLHF	TGTGCCAGTAGTGTACAGGAAGATTCACCCCTCCACTTT	TRBJ1-6	-	TRBV19	-
CASSYSRGGPRSEQYF	TGTGCCAGCAGTTACTCGCGGGGGGGCCCGAGGAGCGAGCAGTACTTC	TRBJ2-7	-	TRBV6-6	TRBD2
CASSIRQGRNTIYF	TGTGCCAGTAGTATTCGACAGGGAAGAAACACCATATATTTT	TRBJ1-3	-	TRBV19	TRBD1
CASSISGGTDTQYF	TGCGCCAGCAGCATTAGCGGGGGAACAGATACGCAGTATTTT	TRBJ2-3	-	TRBV5-1	TRBD2
CASSSHSGGRYNEQFF	TGTGCCAGCAGCTCCCATAGCGGGGGAAGGTACAATGAGCAGTTCTTC	TRBJ2-1	-	TRBV5-4	TRBD2
CASSSIAVQETQYF	TGTGCCAGCAGCTCAATAGCAGTCCAAGAGACCCAGTACTTC	TRBJ2-5	-	TRBV5-4	-
CASSPPRSGSPLHF	TGTGCCAGCTCACCCCCTCGATCAGGTTCACCCCTCCACTTT	TRBJ1-6	few	TRBV18	-
CASSSTGTYEQYF	TGTGCCAGCAGCTCGACGGGAACCTACGAGCAGTACTTC	TRBJ2-7	-	TRBV5-5	-
CASSLGPVRTYEQYF	TGTGCCAGCAGCTTAGGGCCGGTCAGGACCTACGAGCAGTACTTC	TRBJ2-7	-	TRBV7-2	-
CASSQDSGVFYNEQFF	TGCGCCAGCAGCCAAGACAGCGGGGTGTTCTACAATGAGCAGTTCTTC	TRBJ2-1	-	TRBV4-3	TRBD2
CASSLGLAGVSSTDTQYF	TGTGCCAGCAGCTTGGGTCTAGCGGGGGTTTCCAGCACAGATACGCAGTATTTT	TRBJ2-3	-	TRBV5-6	TRBD2
CASSATGGAPNEQFF	TGTGCCAGCAGTGCGACAGGGGGCGCGCCCAATGAGCAGTTCTTC	TRBJ2-1	-	TRBV2	TRBD1
CASSQDREKGYTF	TGCGCCAGCAGCCAAGATCGGGAGAAAGGCTACACCTTC	TRBJ1-2	-	TRBV4-3	-
CASSLDRGRETQYF	TGTGCCAGCTCACTGGACAGGGGACGGGAGACCCAGTACTTC	TRBJ2-5	-	TRBV18	TRBD1
CASSPLGTGVLRVETQYF	TGCGCCAGCAGCCCCCTCGGGACGGGGGTCCTTCGGGTAGAGACCCAGTACTTC	TRBJ2-5	-	TRBV4-1	-
CASSPSSLPNNEQFF	TGCGCCAGCAGCCCCTCGAGCCTCCCAAACAATGAGCAGTTCTTC	TRBJ2-1	-	TRBV5-1	-
CASSLGDYSYEQYF	TGTGCCAGCAGCTTAGGGGACTACTCCTACGAGCAGTACTTC	TRBJ2-7	once	TRBV7-2	TRBD2
CASSGGDRTQYF	TGTGCCAGCAGCGGGGGGGACCGTACGCAGTATTTT	TRBJ2-3	-	TRBV5-5	TRBD2